A single TCR beta chain is shown here with its context. The source of the sample is a study of blood T cell repertoires in COVID-19. Background on the study: Sources were T cells, B-cell-depleted T cells, or PBMCs; the material itself was cDNA or gDNA.

The CDR3 has 12 amino acids. V was trimmed by 7 bases and J by 4 bases, leaving 7 bases between them. The table came from immunoSEQ multiplex PCR; TCRdb's copy has only in-frame clones and leaves some out. The data hold a few hundred thousand clones, with roughly 87% observed a single time. Assignments of participants to cohorts depended upon their own reported clinical history. This chain uses TRBV12-3 or TRBV12-4 with TRBJ2-2; D call uncertain. Sample: PBMCs or T cells enriched from blood (not recorded which). This sequence was found in a man aged 18 to 29 with acute COVID-19. The CDR3 loop reads CASTPFTGELFF. In DNA, the CDR3 is TGTGCCAGCACTCCGTTCACCGGGGAGCTGTTTTTT.